This T cell receptor beta chain was identified during a study of CD8+ T cells in alopecia areata. Overall study context: Tofacitinib dosing lasted 6 to 18 months, which was then followed by 6 months off drug. Broader study findings: Especially in alopecia totalis/universalis, lesional scalp showed greater clonality than normal scalp did.

Extraction of RNA preceded its reverse transcription into cDNA, which served as the sequencing template. Generated by immunoSEQ multiplex PCR, the TCRdb table keeps only in-frame clones and is missing some. The data show some 180,000 clones, with about 63% seen just once and approximately 1.7% held by the top ten. A note on this clone: Its antigen is undetermined.

Sampling of alopecia areata patients yielded lesional scalp punch biopsies as well as peripheral blood. Germline V gene lookup returns CDR1 SGHTA and CDR2 FQGNSA. The trim removed 5 bases at V and 7 bases at J, leaving 10 bases unmatched. This CDR3 spans 16 amino acids. The genes are TRBV7-2 and TRBJ2-1, with 11 positions matching TRBD2. This TCR was recovered from a human donor with alopecia areata. The sequencing used CD4+ T cells sorted from blood, collected at week 0. CDR3 nucleotide sequence: TGTGCCAGCAGCCCCAACCCGGGACTAGCGGTTAATGAGCAGTTCTTC. Residues: CASSPNPGLAVNEQFF.